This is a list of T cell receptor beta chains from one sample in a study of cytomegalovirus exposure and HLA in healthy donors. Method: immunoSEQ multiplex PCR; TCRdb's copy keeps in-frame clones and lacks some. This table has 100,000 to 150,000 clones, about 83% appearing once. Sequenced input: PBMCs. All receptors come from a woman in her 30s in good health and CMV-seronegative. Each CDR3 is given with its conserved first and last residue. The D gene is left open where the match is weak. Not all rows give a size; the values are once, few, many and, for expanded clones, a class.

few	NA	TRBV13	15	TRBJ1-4	CASSLGGGANRKLFF	TGTGCCAGCAGCCTCGGGGGGGGCGCGAACCGAAAACTGTTTTTT
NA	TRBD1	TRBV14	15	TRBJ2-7	CASSGGGTGLYEQYF	TGTGCCAGCAGCGGTGGGGGGACAGGGCTCTACGAGCAGTACTTC
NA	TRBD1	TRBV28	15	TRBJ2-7	CASSLPTGAGYEQYF	TGTGCCAGCAGTCTTCCGACAGGGGCGGGCTACGAGCAGTACTTC
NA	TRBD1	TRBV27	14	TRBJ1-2	CASSPDRDLYGYTF	TGTGCCAGCAGTCCGGACAGGGATTTATATGGCTACACCTTC
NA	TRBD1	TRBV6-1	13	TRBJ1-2	CAGQGGLSRGYTF	TGTGCCGGACAGGGTGGGCTCTCGCGGGGCTACACCTTC
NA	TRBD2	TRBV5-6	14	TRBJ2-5	CASSPGLDELGQYF	TGTGCCAGCAGCCCGGGACTAGATGAATTGGGGCAGTACTTC
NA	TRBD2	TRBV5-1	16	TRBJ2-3	CASSLDGTSGGDTQYF	TGCGCCAGCAGCTTGGACGGGACTAGCGGCGGAGATACGCAGTATTTT
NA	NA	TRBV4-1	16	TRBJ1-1	CASSQDQYRPNTEAFF	TGCGCCAGCAGCCAAGATCAGTACAGGCCGAACACTGAAGCTTTCTTT
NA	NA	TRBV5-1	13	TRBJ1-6	CASSLTGNSPLHF	TGCGCCAGCAGCTTGACAGGGAATTCACCCCTCCACTTT
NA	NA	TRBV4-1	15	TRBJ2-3	CASSHGGISTDTQYF	TGCGCCAGCAGCCACGGAGGGATTAGCACAGATACGCAGTATTTT
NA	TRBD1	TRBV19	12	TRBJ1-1	CASADRGTEAFF	TGTGCCAGCGCGGACAGGGGGACTGAAGCTTTCTTT
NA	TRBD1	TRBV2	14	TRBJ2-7	CASSRQGSHYEQYF	TGTGCCAGCAGCCGACAGGGATCCCACTACGAGCAGTACTTC
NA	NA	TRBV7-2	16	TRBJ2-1	CASSVRGTTAHNEQFF	TGTGCCAGCAGCGTAAGGGGGACCACCGCCCACAATGAGCAGTTCTTC
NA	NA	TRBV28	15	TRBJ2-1	CASSFIADNNNEQFF	TGTGCCAGCAGCTTTATAGCGGATAACAACAATGAGCAGTTCTTC
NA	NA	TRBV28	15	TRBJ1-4	CASSSGTPTNEKLFF	TGTGCCAGCAGCTCCGGGACACCAACTAATGAAAAACTGTTTTTT
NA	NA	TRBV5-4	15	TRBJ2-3	CASSLHPSSTDTQYF	TGTGCCAGCAGCTTACACCCTTCTAGCACAGATACGCAGTATTTT
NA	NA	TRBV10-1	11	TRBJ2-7	CASSEPLSLYF	TGCGCCAGCAGTGAGCCACTTTCACTGTACTTC
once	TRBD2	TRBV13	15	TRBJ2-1	CASSPGLAGGVEQFF	TGTGCCAGCAGCCCCGGACTAGCGGGAGGGGTCGAGCAGTTCTTC
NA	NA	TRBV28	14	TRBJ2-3	CASSLTRSTDTQYF	TGTGCCAGCAGTTTAACTAGAAGCACAGATACGCAGTATTTT
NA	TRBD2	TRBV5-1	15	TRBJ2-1	CASSASGGAYNEQFF	TGCGCCAGCAGCGCTAGCGGGGGAGCCTACAATGAGCAGTTCTTC
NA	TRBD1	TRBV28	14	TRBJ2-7	CASSITGTGDEQYF	TGTGCCAGCAGCATTACCGGGACAGGGGACGAGCAGTACTTC
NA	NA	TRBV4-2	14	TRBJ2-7	CASSQVLDSYEQYF	TGTGCCAGCAGCCAAGTACTAGATTCCTACGAGCAGTACTTC
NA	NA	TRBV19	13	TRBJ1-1	CATLYGMGTEAFF	TGTGCCACCTTATACGGGATGGGGACTGAAGCTTTCTTT
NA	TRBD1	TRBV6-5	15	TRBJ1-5	CASSTGQGGDQPQHF	TGTGCCAGCAGCACCGGACAGGGCGGCGATCAGCCCCAGCATTTT
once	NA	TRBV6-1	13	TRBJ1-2	CASSENWEFGYTF	TGTGCCAGCAGTGAAAATTGGGAGTTTGGCTACACCTTC
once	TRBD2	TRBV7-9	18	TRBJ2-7	CSSSPSPLAYLRSYEQYF	TGTTCCAGCAGCCCCTCCCCACTAGCGTACCTAAGGTCCTACGAGCAGTACTTC
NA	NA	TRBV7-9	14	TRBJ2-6	CATGEISGANVLTF	TGTGCCACTGGGGAGATCTCTGGGGCCAACGTCCTGACTTTC
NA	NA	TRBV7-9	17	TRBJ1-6	CSSSLVPGWRNNSPLHF	TGTTCCAGCAGCTTAGTCCCAGGGTGGCGAAATAATTCACCCCTCCACTTT
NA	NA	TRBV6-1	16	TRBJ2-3	CASSDWGSPKGDTQYF	TGTGCCAGCAGTGATTGGGGCAGCCCGAAGGGAGATACGCAGTATTTT
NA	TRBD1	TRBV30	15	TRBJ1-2	CAWSGPQGDHYGYTF	TGTGCCTGGAGTGGACCCCAGGGGGATCACTATGGCTACACCTTC
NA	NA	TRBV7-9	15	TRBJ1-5	CASSLASGFGQPQHF	TGTGCCAGCAGCTTAGCGTCGGGGTTCGGTCAGCCCCAGCATTTT
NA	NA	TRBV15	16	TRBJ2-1	CATSRGATLGENEQFF	TGTGCCACCAGCAGAGGAGCTACCCTGGGAGAAAATGAGCAGTTCTTC